The clone carrying this T cell receptor beta chain was observed a single time. Its antigen is unknown. Trimming took 2 bases from V and 10 from J, leaving 11 bases between them. The CDR3 totals 13 residues. Germline V gene data show CDR1 as MNHEY and CDR2 as SVGAGI. Genomic DNA came from 85 million to 95 million PBMCs in unsorted samples. The method was immunoSEQ multiplex PCR; TCRdb's version includes in-frame clones alone and lacks a portion of them. The sample consists of roughly 500,000 clones, 70% to 80% of them appearing once. This specimen belongs to a study of shared clonotypes between healthy human individuals. The overall study: Researchers drew samples from two women and a few men aged 18 to 49. Study conclusions and caveats: Having only a few donors restricted how much genetic and exposure-history diversity was captured. Donor clonotype sharing was expected to depend on sequencing depth.

This chain joins TRBV6-5 and TRBJ2-2; D is uncertain. This TCR derives from a woman between 35 and 50 years old in good health. Some clones in this sample may be carry-over from other donors' samples. Sequencing was carried out using PBMCs. CDR3 DNA sequence: TGTGCCAGCAGTTACAGGCGGTGGGCGGAGCTGTTTTTT. Protein product: CASSYRRWAELFF.